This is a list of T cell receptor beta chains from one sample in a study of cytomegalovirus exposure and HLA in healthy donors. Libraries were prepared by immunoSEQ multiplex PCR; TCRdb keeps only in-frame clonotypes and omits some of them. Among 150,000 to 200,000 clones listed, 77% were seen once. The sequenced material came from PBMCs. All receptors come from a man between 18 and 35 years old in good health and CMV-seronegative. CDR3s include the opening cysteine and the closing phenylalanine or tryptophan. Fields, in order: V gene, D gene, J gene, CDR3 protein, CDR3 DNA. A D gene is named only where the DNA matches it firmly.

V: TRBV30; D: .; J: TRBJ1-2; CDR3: CAWRDHPGGNYGYTF; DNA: TGTGCCTGGAGAGACCACCCGGGGGGGAACTATGGCTACACCTTC
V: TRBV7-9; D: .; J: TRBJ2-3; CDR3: CASSLARSGVDTQYF; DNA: TGTGCCAGCAGCTTAGCAAGAAGTGGAGTAGATACGCAGTATTTT
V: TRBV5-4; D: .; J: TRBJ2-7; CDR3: CASSLGQGFGNEQYF; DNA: TGTGCCAGCAGCTTAGGACAAGGATTTGGCAACGAGCAGTACTTC
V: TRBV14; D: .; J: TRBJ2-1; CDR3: CASSQARDNEQFF; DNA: TGTGCCAGCAGCCAAGCCAGGGACAATGAGCAGTTCTTC
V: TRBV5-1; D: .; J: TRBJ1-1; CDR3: CASSLPKQNTEAFF; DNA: TGCGCCAGCAGCTTACCAAAGCAGAACACTGAAGCTTTCTTT
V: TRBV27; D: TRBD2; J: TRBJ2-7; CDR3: CASSQQLAGAYEQYF; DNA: TGTGCCAGCAGTCAACAACTAGCGGGAGCCTACGAGCAGTACTTC
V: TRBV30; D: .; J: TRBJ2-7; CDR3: CAWSVEGGDEQYF; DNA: TGTGCCTGGAGTGTTGAGGGAGGCGACGAGCAGTACTTC
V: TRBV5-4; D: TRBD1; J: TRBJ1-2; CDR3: CASSQGQGIGYTF; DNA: TGTGCCAGCAGTCAGGGACAGGGGATTGGCTACACCTTC
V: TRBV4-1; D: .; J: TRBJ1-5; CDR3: CASSQDPGSSNQPQHF; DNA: TGCGCCAGCAGCCAAGACCCCGGGAGTAGCAATCAGCCCCAGCATTTT
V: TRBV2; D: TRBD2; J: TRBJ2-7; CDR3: CASSEEVSGNEQYF; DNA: TGTGCCAGCAGTGAAGAAGTTAGCGGGAACGAGCAGTACTTC